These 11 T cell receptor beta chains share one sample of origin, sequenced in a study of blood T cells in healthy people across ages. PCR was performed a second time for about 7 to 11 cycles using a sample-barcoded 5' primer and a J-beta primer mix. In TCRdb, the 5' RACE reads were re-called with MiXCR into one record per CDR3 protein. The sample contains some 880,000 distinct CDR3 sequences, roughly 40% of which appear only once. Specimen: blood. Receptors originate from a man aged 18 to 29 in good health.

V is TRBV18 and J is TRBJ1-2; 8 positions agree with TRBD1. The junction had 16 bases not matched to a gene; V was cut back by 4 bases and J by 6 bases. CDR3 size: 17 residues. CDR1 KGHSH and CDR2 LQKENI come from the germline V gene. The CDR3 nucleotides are TGTGCCAGCTCACTAGGGACCGGGACAGGAAAAGACCATGGCTACACCTTC. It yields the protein CASSLGTGTGKDHGYTF.

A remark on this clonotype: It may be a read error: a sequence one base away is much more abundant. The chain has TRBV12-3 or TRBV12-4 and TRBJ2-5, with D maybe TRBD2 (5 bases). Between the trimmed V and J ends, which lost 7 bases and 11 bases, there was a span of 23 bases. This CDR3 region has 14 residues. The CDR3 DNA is TGTGCCAGCACCTCCACTAGGAACAGCAATGAGCAGTACTTC. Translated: CASTSTRNSNEQYF.

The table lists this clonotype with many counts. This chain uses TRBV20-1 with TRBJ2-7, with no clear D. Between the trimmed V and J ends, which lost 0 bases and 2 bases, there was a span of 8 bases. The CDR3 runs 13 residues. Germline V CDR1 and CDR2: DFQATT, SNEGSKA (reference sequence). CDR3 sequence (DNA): TGCAGTGCTAGAGAGCCCCTAACCTACGAGCAGTACTTC. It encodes CSAREPLTYEQYF.

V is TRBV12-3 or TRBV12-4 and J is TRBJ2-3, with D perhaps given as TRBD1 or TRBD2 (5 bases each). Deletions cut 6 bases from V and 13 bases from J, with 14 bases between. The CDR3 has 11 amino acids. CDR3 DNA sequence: TGTGCCAGCAGGATCGGGGCCGTGGAGTATTTT. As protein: CASRIGAVEYF.

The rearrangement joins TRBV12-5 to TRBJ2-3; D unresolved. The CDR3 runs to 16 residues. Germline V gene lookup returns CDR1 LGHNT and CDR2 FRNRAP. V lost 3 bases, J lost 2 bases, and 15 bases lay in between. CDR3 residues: CASGLRSAFPTDTQYF. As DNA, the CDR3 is TGTGCTAGTGGTTTAAGGTCAGCGTTCCCCACAGATACGCAGTATTTT.

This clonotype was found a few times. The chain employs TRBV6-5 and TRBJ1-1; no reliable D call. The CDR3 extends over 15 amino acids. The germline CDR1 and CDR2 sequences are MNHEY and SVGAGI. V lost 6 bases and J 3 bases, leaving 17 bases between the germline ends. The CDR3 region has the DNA TGTGCCAGCAGACATTCTACAGAGTCCGACACTGAAGCTTTCTTT. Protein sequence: CASRHSTESDTEAFF.

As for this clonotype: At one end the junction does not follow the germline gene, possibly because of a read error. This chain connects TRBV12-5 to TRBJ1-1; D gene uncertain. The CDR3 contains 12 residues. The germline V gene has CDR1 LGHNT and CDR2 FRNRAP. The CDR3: CASGPPDREVFF. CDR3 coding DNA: TGTGCTAGTGGTCCACCAGACCGTGAAGTTTTCTTT.

This CDR3 is CSAWTGASSNQPQHF. The CDR3 bases are TGCAGTGCCTGGACAGGGGCTAGTAGCAATCAGCCCCAGCATTTT. The rearrangement joins TRBV20-1 to TRBJ1-5, with 9 bases matching TRBD1. Germline V CDR1 and CDR2: DFQATT, SNEGSKA (reference sequence). The CDR3 sequence is 15 residues long. V was clipped by 6 bases and J by 0 bases; unmatched bases: 6.

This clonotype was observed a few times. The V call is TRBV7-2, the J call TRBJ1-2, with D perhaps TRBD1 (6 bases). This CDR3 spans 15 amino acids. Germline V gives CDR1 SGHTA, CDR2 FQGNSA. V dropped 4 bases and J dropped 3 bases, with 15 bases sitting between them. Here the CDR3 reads CASSSTGTGYYGYTF. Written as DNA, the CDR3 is TGTGCCAGCAGCTCAACAGGGACGGGGTACTATGGCTACACCTTC. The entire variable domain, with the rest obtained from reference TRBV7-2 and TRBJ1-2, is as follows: GAGVSQSPSNKVTEKGKDVELRCDPISGHTALYWYRQSLGQGLEFLIYFQGNSAPDKSGLPSDRFSAERTGGSVSTLTIQRTQQEDSAVYLCASSSTGTGYYGYTFGSGTRLTVV.

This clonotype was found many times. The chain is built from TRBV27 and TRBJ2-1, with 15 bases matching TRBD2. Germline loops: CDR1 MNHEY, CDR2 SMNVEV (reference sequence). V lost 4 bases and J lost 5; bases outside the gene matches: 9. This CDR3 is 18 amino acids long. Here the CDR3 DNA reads TGTGCCAGCAGTTCCCACGGGACTAGCGGGGGGCGGGACAATGAGCAGTTCTTC. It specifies CASSSHGTSGGRDNEQFF.

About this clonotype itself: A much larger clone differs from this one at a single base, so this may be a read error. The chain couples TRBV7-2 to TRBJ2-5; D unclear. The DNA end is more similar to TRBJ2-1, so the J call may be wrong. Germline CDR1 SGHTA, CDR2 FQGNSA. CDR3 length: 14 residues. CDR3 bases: TGTGCCAGCAGCTTAGGTCGTCACCAAGAGACCCAGTTCTTC. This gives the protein CASSLGRHQETQFF.